The present T cell receptor beta chain was sequenced within a study of shared clonotypes between healthy human individuals. Only one count was recorded for this clone. Its antigen is not identified. Study conclusions and caveats: A reduction in generation probabilities was seen for non-shared clonotypes relative to those shared by all four donors.

Authors' methods: Junction-only sequences without quality scores came from ImmunoSEQ, so filtering differed. TCRdb's table, derived via immunoSEQ multiplex PCR, lists solely in-frame clones and lacks some. The DNA gave D and trimming, while V, J and clone size come from that table. The data show about 2.4 million clones, 93% seen once. This CDR3 contains 14 residues. Per the germline V gene, CDR1 is KGHSH and CDR2 is LQKENI. V trimming: 5 bases; J trimming: 6 bases; junction bases outside the gene matches: 3. This clonotype was obtained from a man younger than 35 in good health. Some clones in this sample may be carry-over from other donors' samples. The chain combines TRBV18 with TRBJ1-4; 10 nucleotides agree with TRBD1. Material: naive CD4+ T cells from PBMCs. Subset of the sample: CD45RA+ positively selected. This chain's CDR3 is CASSRDRGDEKLFF. The CDR3 nucleotides read TGTGCCAGCTCAAGGGACAGGGGTGATGAAAAACTGTTTTTT.